The 14 T cell receptor beta chains presented below share a single source sample, sequenced in a study of CD8+ T cells in alopecia areata. Treatment defined: oral pan-JAK inhibitor, 5-10 mg twice daily. Isolated RNA was reverse transcribed into cDNA used as the sequencing template. The data were produced by immunoSEQ multiplex PCR, yet TCRdb's version contains in-frame clones alone and is incomplete. The table lists around 300,000 clones, approximately 60% of them singletons. The sample here was CD4+ T cells sorted from blood, taken around week 54, from a patient treated with tofacitinib. The receptors derive from a human donor with alopecia areata.

The chain combines TRBV5-1 with TRBJ2-1, with a weak D call TRBD2 (6 bases). CDR3 length: 15 amino acids. The V end was cut by 4 bases, the J end by 1 base, with 12 bases between. CDR1 and CDR2 (germline): SGHRS, YFSETQ. The CDR3 DNA follows: TGCGCCAGCAGCACCCAGGGAGGTTCCTACAATGAGCAGTTCTTC. It codes for CASSTQGGSYNEQFF. Drawing the rest from reference TRBV5-1 and TRBJ2-1, the complete variable domain is KAGVTQTPRYLIKTRGQQVTLSCSPISGHRSVSWYQQTPGQGLQFLFEYFSETQRNKGNFPGRFSGRQFSNSRSEMNVSTLELGDSALYLCASSTQGGSYNEQFFGPGTRLTVL.

The rearrangement links TRBV6-5 to TRBJ2-7; TRBD1 matches at 9 bases. With V trimmed by 2 bases and J by 5 bases, 4 bases remained unmatched. Germline-derived CDR1 and CDR2 are MNHEY and SVGAGI. The CDR3 contains 14 residues. The CDR3 here is CASSYTGGSDEQYF. The DNA for the CDR3 is TGTGCCAGCAGTTACACAGGGGGCAGCGACGAGCAGTACTTC.

The chain is built from TRBV30 and TRBJ1-5; tentative D call: TRBD1 (5 bases). The CDR3 totals 13 residues. CDR1 and CDR2 (germline): GTSNPN, SVGIG (reference sequence). CDR3 residues: CALGPRGNQPQHF. As DNA, the CDR3 is TGTGCACTGGGACCCCGCGGCAATCAGCCCCAGCATTTT.

The rearrangement uses TRBV4-2 and TRBJ1-1; D is unclear. V was pared by 0 bases and J by 1 base, with 6 bases between. The CDR3 spans 14 residues. CDR1 LGHNA and CDR2 YNFKEQ come from the germline V gene. This chain's CDR3 is CASSQDPANTEAFF. Written as DNA, the CDR3 is TGTGCCAGCAGCCAAGATCCTGCGAACACTGAAGCTTTCTTT.

The gene calls are TRBV4-3 and TRBJ2-1; TRBD2 matches 7 bases. Germline V CDR1 and CDR2: LGHNA, YSLEER. The CDR3 extends over 15 amino acids. After removal of 4 bases from V and 8 bases from J, the junction contained 11 bases not matched to a gene. Here the CDR3 DNA reads TGCGCCAGCAGCCCTCGCGGGGGACGACCCGATGAGCAGTTCTTC. It specifies CASSPRGGRPDEQFF.

The chain employs TRBV5-6 and TRBJ2-5; 7 nucleotides match TRBD1. Germline lookup yields CDR1 SGHDT and CDR2 YYEEEE. V was pared by 0 bases and J by 5 bases, with 10 bases of the junction left unmatched. CDR3 length: 16 amino acids. CDR3 nucleotide sequence: TGTGCCAGCAGCTTGGTAGACAGGGTTCGCTCGGAGACCCAGTACTTC. It is translated as CASSLVDRVRSETQYF.

The rearrangement uses TRBV29-1 and TRBJ2-6; 8 positions match TRBD1. This CDR3 is built from 15 residues. Trimming removed 6 bases from V and 4 bases from J; junction bases left unmatched: 8. Germline lookup yields CDR1 SQVTM and CDR2 ANQGSEA. CDR3 protein: CSVQQGGDGANVLTF. The CDR3 DNA is TGCAGCGTACAACAGGGGGGAGACGGGGCCAACGTCCTGACTTTC. The whole variable domain, remainder taken from reference TRBV29-1 and TRBJ2-6, is SAVISQKPSRDICQRGTSLTIQCQVDSQVTMMFWYRQQPGQSLTLIATANQGSEATYESGFVIDKFPISRPNLTFSTLTVSNMSPEDSSIYLCSVQQGGDGANVLTFGAGSRLTVL.

This rearrangement joins TRBV7-2 to TRBJ2-7; 7 bases are a match to TRBD1. The CDR3 consists of 16 residues. After removal of 1 base from V and 2 bases from J, the junction contained 8 bases not matched to a gene. Germline V gene sequence: CDR1 SGHTA, CDR2 FQGNSA. In nucleotides, the CDR3 is TGTGCCAGCAGCTTAGACGGGACAGTTTTTCCCTACGAGCAGTACTTC. It translates to CASSLDGTVFPYEQYF.

V and J are TRBV9 and TRBJ2-3; perhaps D is TRBD1 or TRBD2 (5 bases each). The length of the CDR3 is 17 residues. Trimming cost V 4 bases and J 1 base, with 19 bases left between them. Germline V lookup: CDR1 SGDLS, CDR2 YYNGEE. In DNA form, the CDR3 reads TGTGCCAGCAGCCCAGGGTCGGGGACGGGCGGCACAGATACGCAGTATTTT. Its translation: CASSPGSGTGGTDTQYF.

The chain carries TRBV5-1 and TRBJ1-1; TRBD1 aligns across 7 bases. Germline assignment: CDR1 SGHRS and CDR2 YFSETQ. V trimming: 3 bases; J trimming: 8 bases; junction bases outside the gene matches: 7. CDR3 length: 13 residues. CDR3 nucleotides: TGCGCCAGCAGCTGGAGCGGGGACAGCGAAGCTTTCTTT. Amino acid sequence: CASSWSGDSEAFF.

The V and J genes are TRBV29-1 and TRBJ2-6; D ambiguous. The germline V gene has CDR1 SQVTM and CDR2 ANQGSEA. V dropped 7 bases and J dropped 3 bases, with 7 bases sitting between them. This CDR3 region has 12 residues. Written as DNA, the CDR3 is TGCAGCGCTGAGGTTGGGGCCAACGTCCTGACTTTC. Protein: CSAEVGANVLTF.

The chain employs TRBV4-1 and TRBJ1-2; D unresolved. V lost 1 base and J 4 bases, leaving 7 bases between the germline ends. The germline V gene has CDR1 MGHRA and CDR2 YSYEKL. The CDR3 sequence is 13 residues long. The CDR3 bases are TGCGCCAGCAGCCAAGGGGTTTTCTATGGCTACACCTTC. It specifies CASSQGVFYGYTF.

The chain is built from TRBV2 and TRBJ2-7, with D hard to call. Germline CDR1 is SNHLY and CDR2 is FYNNEI. The CDR3 extends over 16 amino acids. V was trimmed by 0 bases and J by 0 bases, leaving 12 bases between them. The CDR3 region is CASSEALHRASYEQYF. The CDR3 DNA sequence: TGTGCCAGCAGTGAAGCGCTTCACCGGGCCTCCTACGAGCAGTACTTC.

The V and J genes are TRBV5-6 and TRBJ1-2; no clear D gene. This CDR3 spans 13 amino acids. The germline V gene has CDR1 SGHDT and CDR2 YYEEEE. V was cut by 4 bases and J by 0 bases, with 7 bases left in between. The CDR3 DNA sequence: TGTGCCAGCAGCGTTAGCTCTAACTATGGCTACACCTTC. It codes for CASSVSSNYGYTF. The full variable domain, completed using reference TRBV5-6 and TRBJ1-2, is DAGVTQSPTHLIKTRGQQVTLRCSPKSGHDTVSWYQQALGQGPQFIFQYYEEEERQRGNFPDRFSGHQFPNYSSELNVNALLLGDSALYLCASSVSSNYGYTFGSGTRLTVV.